This TCR beta chain originates from a study of blood T cell repertoires in COVID-19. This clone was seen more than once but under ten times. Some clones are missing from TCRdb's copy, which holds only in-frame ones; the method was immunoSEQ multiplex PCR. The table lists roughly 250,000 clones, approximately 85% of them singletons. The CDR3 consists of 17 residues. CDR1 and CDR2 from the germline V gene are GTSNPN and SVGIG (reference sequence). Trimming at V came to 2 bases and at J to 2 bases, leaving 12 bases not matched to a gene. Sequencing was performed on peripheral blood. The rearrangement joins TRBV30 to TRBJ2-5; 9 bases map to TRBD2. The source is a human donor with COVID-19, enrolled during active disease. The donor label of this sample is uncertain. CDR3 residues: CAWSSAGGPGTQETQYF. CDR3 nucleotide sequence: TGTGCCTGGAGTTCGGCGGGAGGGCCAGGTACTCAAGAGACCCAGTACTTC.